This T cell receptor (beta chain) was profiled in a study of blood T cell repertoires in COVID-19. V lost 4 bases and J lost 8, with 24 bases in between. Germline V gives CDR1 SGHTS, CDR2 YDEGEE. The CDR3 runs to 16 residues. TCRdb's copy holds only in-frame clones and misses some; the assay was immunoSEQ multiplex PCR. The table includes around 300,000 clones, 88% detected once. The study recruited people aged 18 to 89 years across approximately 24 US areas. Participants' own reports of clinical history determined their cohort assignment. The chain employs TRBV5-8 and TRBJ1-1; D may be TRBD1 (6 bases). The receptor was derived from a woman aged 25 to 39 who had recovered from COVID-19. Sequences were obtained from PBMCs or T cells enriched from blood (not recorded which). The DNA for the CDR3 is TGTGCCAGCAGCCAATTACTTCGACAGGTGCCCAGAGAAGCTTTCTTT. Translating it yields CASSQLLRQVPREAFF.